This T cell receptor beta chain derives from a study of prognosis after radiotherapy for stage I lung cancer. From genomic DNA, two-round multiplex PCR was used to amplify TCR beta CDR3. Round one of PCR was performed, and it used primers specific to each TRBV and TRBJ gene. TCRdb itself ran the multiplex PCR reads through MiXCR, one entry per CDR3 protein. The sample contains 30,000 to 40,000 distinct CDR3 sequences, approximately 32% of which appear only once. This clonotype was seen repeatedly, ten times or more. V lost 1 base, J lost 7 bases, and 11 bases lay in between. The germline V gene encodes CDR1 SGHVS and CDR2 FQNEAQ. This CDR3 spans 13 amino acids.

The chain links TRBV7-8 to TRBJ2-7; D gene ambiguous. The TCR sequence derives from a donor aged 50 or older with non-small cell lung cancer. Sequences were derived from PBMCs, sampled before or after stereotactic body radiation therapy (not recorded which). The CDR3 DNA follows: TGTGCCAGCAGCTTAGTCGCCAACTATGAGCAGTACTTC. Its protein product is CASSLVANYEQYF.